Detailed here is one T cell receptor beta chain. A much larger clone differs from this one at a single base, so this may be a read error. The record originates from a study of regulatory T cells in long-lasting Graves disease. iRepertoire HTBI primers and Arm-PCR of CDR3 regions built TCR beta libraries. Using its own MiXCR run on the multiplex PCR reads, TCRdb lists one record per CDR3 protein. This sample carries hundreds of thousands of distinct CDR3 sequences, approximately 31% of them seen once, and the ten largest clones take 40% to 55%. Time point specified: persistent/refractory GD, antithyroid drugs over 5 years with positive TRAb. The TCR library used RNA extracted from PBMCs. V was pared by 2 bases and J by 0 bases, with 5 bases between. CDR3 length: 15 amino acids.

This sample comprised peripheral blood mononuclear cells (PBMCs), obtained when the disease was refractory, from a patient treated with antithyroid drugs. This TCR was sampled from a female donor with Graves disease. The V and J genes are TRBV12-3 or TRBV12-4 and TRBJ1-6; D is unresolved. The CDR3 DNA reads TGTGCCAGCAGTTTACACAGCTCCTATAATTCACCCCTCCACTTT. It codes for CASSLHSSYNSPLHF.